This section outlines one T cell receptor (beta chain) sequence together with its context. This may arise from a read error, as a much more abundant clone is one base away. CDR3 length: 15 residues. The V and J ends lost 0 bases and 7 bases respectively, with 17 bases between them. Looked up from germline, CDR1 is SGHDT and CDR2 is YYEEEE. This specimen belongs to a study of tumor-infiltrating lymphocytes in primary liver carcinoma. Looking at the study overall: Stage T1-T3 N0M0 and a size of roughly 4.2 to 10 cm characterized the tumors. Sample counts of productive TCRbeta reads spanned roughly 3.5 to 7.13 million; these counts were similar across tissue types.

In addition to blood RNA drawn from unsorted whole blood, germline DNA was extracted. Synthesis of TCR beta cDNA was carried out from 500 ng total RNA with a constant-region primer. Generation of the TCR beta libraries relied on three nested multiplex PCR rounds using slightly modified ARM-PCR. Researchers ran the first two PCR rounds for roughly 11 cycles each with TRBV1-TRBV30 forward primers and a C-beta reverse primer. One entry per CDR3 protein results from TCRdb running MiXCR on the multiplex PCR reads. The table shows 300,000 to 400,000 distinct CDR3 sequences, with 65% occurring only once. This sequence was found in a man aged 40-49 years with primary liver carcinoma and hepatitis B virus infection. Sequenced input: peripheral blood. The chain joins TRBV5-6 to TRBJ2-7, with a weak D call TRBD2 (5 bases). The CDR3 here is CASSLDLATYNEQYF. CDR3 sequence (DNA): TGTGCCAGCAGCTTGGACTTAGCGACCTACAATGAGCAGTACTTC.